This TCR beta chain was obtained from a study of blood T cell repertoires in COVID-19. The overall study: Acute and convalescent COVID-19 specimens originated in the United States, Italy and Spain. T cells, B-cell-depleted T cells, or PBMCs provided the cDNA or gDNA that served as material.

Original analysis: Estimation of nucleated cell counts relied on the amplification of reference gene primers. Produced via immunoSEQ multiplex PCR; TCRdb's table is partial and in-frame only. V, J and clone size are those of that table, while D and trimming were read from the DNA. The sample lists 90,000 to 140,000 clones, 82% occurring once. CDR3 length: 14 amino acids. CDR1 is SQVTM and CDR2 is ANQGSEA in the germline V gene. The V and J ends lost 3 bases and 1 base, in that order; junction bases with no gene match: 3. The sample comprised peripheral blood. This sequence joins TRBV29-1 and TRBJ1-1; TRBD1 agrees at 9 bases. The clonotype was recovered from a woman older than 75 with acute or convalescent COVID-19. This chain's CDR3 is CSVEGQGGNTEAFF. DNA for the CDR3: TGCAGCGTTGAGGGACAGGGTGGGAACACTGAAGCTTTCTTT.